These T cell receptor beta chains were read from a single sample in a study of blood T cell repertoires in COVID-19. Repertoires were generated with immunoSEQ multiplex PCR, while TCRdb's copy carries only in-frame clones and drops some. The table lists over 45,000 clones, 80% to 90% of them singletons, with approximately 45% in the top ten. Material: peripheral blood. The receptors here all came from a woman between 55 and 75 years old with COVID-19, enrolled during active disease. Both conserved end residues are part of each CDR3. The D gene is left open where the match is weak. Not every row has a clone size; where given, it reads once, few, many or a size class.

abundance	v_gene	j_gene	d_gene	CDR3aa	CDR3nt
.	TRBV5-4	TRBJ2-1	.	CASTPGSSYNEQFF	TGTGCCAGCACCCCGGGGTCCTCCTACAATGAGCAGTTCTTC
.	TRBV28	TRBJ2-1	.	CASRYTNGGPYNEQFF	TGTGCCAGCAGATACACTAACGGCGGCCCTTACAATGAGCAGTTCTTC
.	TRBV6-5	TRBJ1-6	.	CASRLTPNSPLHF	TGTGCCAGCAGACTCACCCCTAATTCACCCCTCCACTTT
once	TRBV7-2	TRBJ2-5	TRBD1	CASSRDRGETQYF	TGTGCCAGCAGCCGGGACAGGGGGGAGACCCAGTACTTC
.	TRBV28	TRBJ1-2	TRBD1	CASSLTGYPDYGYTF	TGTGCCAGCAGTTTGACAGGGTATCCGGACTATGGCTACACCTTC
.	TRBV11-3	TRBJ1-1	.	CASSLIPAVNTEAFF	TGTGCCAGCAGCTTAATCCCAGCGGTGAACACTGAAGCTTTCTTT
.	TRBV7-9	TRBJ2-5	TRBD2	CAIEGLAVQQYF	TGTGCCATAGAGGGACTAGCGGTTCAACAGTACTTC
.	TRBV3-1/TRBV3-2	TRBJ1-6	TRBD1	CASSQVDRGSPLHF	TGTGCCAGCAGCCAAGTGGACAGGGGTTCACCCCTCCACTTT
.	TRBV10-3	TRBJ2-2	.	CAISGQGNTGELFF	TGTGCCATCAGTGGGCAGGGGAACACCGGGGAGCTGTTTTTT
.	TRBV15	TRBJ2-7	.	CATSGFGGSYEQYF	TGTGCCACCAGCGGATTTGGGGGGTCCTACGAGCAGTACTTC
.	TRBV29-1	TRBJ2-5	.	CSVGREVRETQYF	TGCAGCGTGGGTAGGGAGGTTCGAGAGACCCAGTACTTC
.	TRBV29-1	TRBJ1-2	.	CSVEIAGDGYTF	TGCAGCGTTGAAATCGCGGGGGACGGCTACACCTTC
.	TRBV7-2	TRBJ2-5	.	CASSLQSSPNQETQYF	TGTGCCAGCAGCTTACAGTCTAGCCCGAATCAAGAGACCCAGTACTTC
.	TRBV7-2	TRBJ1-2	TRBD1	CASREPGQGPGYTF	TGTGCCAGCAGGGAGCCCGGACAGGGACCTGGCTACACCTTC
.	TRBV6-5	TRBJ1-1	.	CASSFKLQGNTEAFF	TGTGCCAGCAGTTTTAAACTTCAGGGGAACACTGAAGCTTTCTTT
.	TRBV4-1	TRBJ1-5	TRBD1	CASSQVTTGGRQPQHF	TGCGCCAGCAGCCAAGTCACGACAGGGGGAAGGCAGCCCCAGCATTTT
.	TRBV5-1	TRBJ2-5	.	CASKWRADQETQYF	TGCGCCAGCAAGTGGCGGGCCGATCAAGAGACCCAGTACTTC
.	TRBV10-3	TRBJ1-1	.	CAISGKGGARNTEAFF	TGTGCCATCAGTGGCAAGGGGGGGGCGCGGAACACTGAAGCTTTCTTT
.	TRBV4-1	TRBJ2-3	.	CASSQVSLVSTDTQYF	TGCGCCAGCAGCCAAGTAAGCCTGGTAAGCACAGATACGCAGTATTTT
.	TRBV7-7	TRBJ2-3	TRBD2	CASSRLGLALDTQYF	TGTGCCAGCAGCCGTTTGGGACTAGCGTTAGATACGCAGTATTTT
.	TRBV10-3	TRBJ2-7	TRBD2	CAISKAGGLSYEQYF	TGTGCCATCAGCAAAGCGGGGGGACTCTCCTACGAGCAGTACTTC
once	TRBV28	TRBJ1-5	TRBD1	CASSRTGGNQPQHF	TGTGCCAGCAGTCGGACAGGGGGGAATCAGCCCCAGCATTTT
.	TRBV6-5	TRBJ2-2	.	CASSYGGPGELFF	TGTGCCAGCAGTTACGGGGGCCCCGGGGAGCTGTTTTTT
.	TRBV7-6	TRBJ2-1	TRBD2	CASSLASLAGGYNEQFF	TGTGCCAGCAGCTTAGCGTCCTTAGCGGGAGGTTACAATGAGCAGTTCTTC